This section outlines one T cell receptor (beta chain) sequence together with its context. Its antigen is still unknown. This sample stems from a study of T cells after yellow fever vaccination. Study-wide context: SMART-Seq v4 Ultra Low Input handled preparation of low-cell-number fractions. Study observations and caveats: Detected again after the booster were most primary-vaccination clones, at 95% to 98% CD4 and approximately 90% CD8. Clonotypes shared by both compartments, CD4 and CD8, made up a small share. On re-exposure, the response was weaker but peaked faster, at day 5 versus 15.

TCRdb re-called the 5' RACE reads through MiXCR, storing one row per CDR3 protein. Seen here are fewer than 100,000 distinct CDR3 sequences, under 6.5% observed once, and the top ten hold roughly two fifths. Between the trimmed V and J ends, which lost 4 bases and 3 bases, there was a span of 9 bases. The CDR3 length is 13 residues. CDR1 is MDHEN, CDR2 SYDVKM, per germline. The sequencing used CD8+ T cells sorted from PBMCs, collected 10 days after the yellow fever booster vaccination. This TCR was recovered from a man aged 18 to 30 who received the YFV17D yellow fever vaccine. The chain recombines TRBV28 with TRBJ1-1; D might be TRBD1 (6 bases). DNA for the CDR3: TGTGCCAGCAGTTCAGGGGTTTACACTGAAGCTTTCTTT. This sequence encodes CASSSGVYTEAFF.